One and the same sample provided the 32 T cell receptor beta chains below, sequenced in a study of beta chain features in type 1 diabetes. Investigators reverse transcribed all isolated RNA, so they sequenced expressed TCRB transcripts. Profiling relied on immunoSEQ multiplex PCR, and the TCRdb table lists in-frame clones only, not all of them. This sample yields 500,000 to 700,000 clones, of which around 16% are seen a single time; approximately 0.099% belongs to the top ten. The sequenced sample consisted of naive CD4+ T cells from blood. These receptors originate from a man younger than 35 in good health.

This clone has more than one count but fewer than ten. The same CDR3 can be traced to other DNA sequences in this sample. This chain connects TRBV7-9 to TRBJ2-7, with 9 bases fitting TRBD1. The V gene's germline CDR1 is SEHNR and CDR2 FQNEAQ (reference sequence). The CDR3 contains 14 residues. V lost 4 bases, J lost 3 bases, and 4 bases stayed unmatched. The CDR3 is CASSSSGQGYEQYF. The CDR3 DNA sequence: TGTGCCAGCAGCTCGTCGGGACAGGGCTACGAGCAGTACTTC.

This clone was seen a few times. The V gene is TRBV28, the J gene TRBJ2-5; 9 bases align to TRBD1. CDR3 length: 15 amino acids. The junction had 11 bases not matched to a gene; V was cut back by 7 bases and J by 5 bases. Looked up from germline, CDR1 is MDHEN and CDR2 is SYDVKM. The CDR3 DNA reads TGTGCCAGCAACCTACAGGGGGCGGGTGCGGAGACCCAGTACTTC. Translating gives CASNLQGAGAETQYF.

About this clone itself: Other DNA sequences of this sample code for an identical CDR3. V gene TRBV7-9 combines with J gene TRBJ2-5; D gene unclear. The germline V gene has CDR1 SEHNR and CDR2 FQNEAQ (reference sequence). V lost 1 base and J 7 bases, leaving 10 bases between the germline ends. CDR3 length: 13 residues. CDR3 DNA sequence: TGTGCCAGCAGCTTAGAGGGATTGGGGACCCAGTACTTC. Its translation: CASSLEGLGTQYF.

The chain recombines TRBV4-3 with TRBJ1-1; no clear D gene. The CDR3 contains 13 residues. The germline V and J ends were trimmed by 2 bases and 3 bases, with 7 bases remaining between them. Germline assignment: CDR1 LGHNA and CDR2 YSLEER. CDR3 DNA sequence: TGCGCCAGCAGCCAAAGACTCTACACTGAAGCTTTCTTT. Protein product: CASSQRLYTEAFF.

This clone has more than one count but fewer than ten. The rearrangement uses TRBV9 and TRBJ2-1; TRBD1 aligns across 7 bases. J was trimmed by 7 bases and V by 3 bases; bases with no gene match: 1. The germline V gene encodes CDR1 SGDLS and CDR2 YYNGEE. The CDR3 runs to 12 residues. The CDR3 protein is CASSGTGNEQFF. The CDR3 nucleotides read TGTGCCAGCAGCGGGACAGGTAATGAGCAGTTCTTC.

This clone came up a few times. V is TRBV7-9 and J is TRBJ1-3, with no clear D. The CDR3 length is 18 residues. With 4 bases removed from V and 4 bases from J, the gap between germline ends came to 23 bases. In germline, CDR1 is SEHNR, CDR2 FQNEAQ (reference sequence). Here the CDR3 reads CASSSYPGRRGSGNTIYF. The CDR3 DNA reads as TGTGCCAGCAGCTCCTACCCAGGCAGACGGGGATCCGGAAACACCATATATTTT.

J is TRBJ2-7 and V is TRBV28; a possible D gene is TRBD1 (6 bases). V was pared by 5 bases and J by 5 bases, with 25 bases between. Germline V gene lookup returns CDR1 MDHEN and CDR2 SYDVKM. The CDR3 consists of 17 residues. For the CDR3, the DNA is TGTGCCAGCAGTCCACCCGCGGCTACAGGGATCTTACACGAGCAGTACTTC. Protein: CASSPPAATGILHEQYF. Full variable domain (outside the CDR3, taken from reference TRBV28 and TRBJ2-7): DVKVTQSSRYLVKRTGEKVFLECVQDMDHENMFWYRQDPGLGLRLIYFSYDVKMKEKGDIPEGYSVSREKKERFSLILESASTNQTSMYLCASSPPAATGILHEQYFGPGTRLTVT.

The chain is built from TRBV7-2 and TRBJ2-3, with 14 nucleotides matching TRBD2. CDR1 and CDR2 (germline): SGHTA, FQGNSA. V lost 6 bases, J lost 5 bases, and 7 bases stayed unmatched. CDR3 length: 16 residues. CDR3 nucleotide sequence: TGTGCCAGCAGGCGGACTAGCGGGAGGTTTCGAGATACGCAGTATTTT. Encoded protein: CASRRTSGRFRDTQYF.

The V gene is TRBV7-6, the J gene TRBJ2-7; 9 nucleotides agree with TRBD1. J lost 2 bases, V lost 2 bases, and 7 bases had no gene match. The CDR3 spans 16 residues. CDR1 and CDR2 from the germline V gene are SGHVS and FNYEAQ. The CDR3: CASSLPRDRDPYEQYF. CDR3 coding DNA: TGTGCCAGCAGCTTACCGCGGGACAGGGACCCCTACGAGCAGTACTTC.

This chain uses TRBV10-3 with TRBJ2-1; D is perhaps TRBD2 (6 bases). The CDR3 is 13 residues long. V was cut by 8 bases and J by 0 bases, with 8 bases left in between. Germline CDR1 ENHRY, CDR2 SYGVKD. The CDR3 loop is CAIGGVSYNEQFF. Written as DNA, the CDR3 is TGTGCCATCGGCGGGGTCTCCTACAATGAGCAGTTCTTC.

The rearrangement links TRBV7-2 to TRBJ1-5, with TRBD1 identical over 7 bases. The J segment lost 6 bases and the V segment lost 1 base, leaving 9 bases of the junction unmatched. Germline CDR1 reads SGHTA; CDR2 reads FQGNSA. The CDR3 loop spans 16 amino acids. In nucleotides, the CDR3 is TGTGCCAGCAGCTTAGGTTTTACAGGGGCCACTCAGCCCCAGCATTTT. It codes for CASSLGFTGATQPQHF. The full variable domain, with the rest looked up from reference TRBV7-2 and TRBJ1-5, is GAGVSQSPSNKVTEKGKDVELRCDPISGHTALYWYRQSLGQGLEFLIYFQGNSAPDKSGLPSDRFSAERTGGSVSTLTIQRTQQEDSAVYLCASSLGFTGATQPQHFGDGTRLSIL.

This clone was recorded many times. Within the sample, other DNA sequences also encode this same CDR3. The rearrangement links TRBV28 to TRBJ2-3, with D unclear. Between the trimmed V and J ends, which lost 6 bases and 1 base, there was a span of 2 bases. Germline V gene sequence: CDR1 MDHEN, CDR2 SYDVKM. There are 11 residues in the CDR3. In nucleotides, the CDR3 is TGTGCCAGCAGCCGCACAGATACGCAGTATTTT. Its protein is CASSRTDTQYF.

Only a few counts were recorded for this clone. V usage is TRBV10-2 and J usage is TRBJ2-2, with D hard to call. The CDR3 totals 11 residues. With 6 bases removed from V and 6 bases from J, the gap between germline ends came to 5 bases. Germline V gene lookup returns CDR1 WSHSY and CDR2 SAAADI. The CDR3 spells CASSKAGELFF. The CDR3 coding sequence is TGCGCCAGCAGCAAGGCCGGGGAGCTGTTTTTT.

This chain uses TRBV6-6 with TRBJ1-1; D remains unclear. Germline-derived CDR1 and CDR2 are MNHNY and SVGAGI (reference sequence). The CDR3 has 12 residues. Trimming removed 5 bases at V and 11 bases at J, with 15 bases between. CDR3: CASSLFPAHAFF. CDR3 nucleotides: TGTGCCAGCAGTCTCTTCCCGGCTCACGCTTTCTTT.

The chain links TRBV6-4 to TRBJ1-6; D uncertain. Germline CDR1 is MRHNA and CDR2 is SNTAGT. This CDR3 region has 14 residues. Trimming stripped 6 bases from V and 3 bases from J, with 9 bases between. The CDR3 protein is CASSEQRYNSPLHF. DNA of the CDR3: TGTGCCAGCAGCGAACAGCGCTATAATTCACCCCTCCACTTT.

This clone was found a few times. This chain connects TRBV5-6 to TRBJ1-6, with D possibly TRBD1 on 6 matching bases. The germline gives CDR1 SGHDT, CDR2 YYEEEE. Trimming left V 0 bases short and J 11 bases short, with 12 bases between. CDR3 length: 14 amino acids. CDR3 sequence: CASSLGTRGAPLHF. CDR3 nucleotides: TGTGCCAGCAGCTTGGGGACGAGGGGGGCACCCCTCCACTTT. Looking up the rest from reference TRBV5-6 and TRBJ1-6 gives the full variable domain: DAGVTQSPTHLIKTRGQQVTLRCSPKSGHDTVSWYQQALGQGPQFIFQYYEEEERQRGNFPDRFSGHQFPNYSSELNVNALLLGDSALYLCASSLGTRGAPLHFGNGTRLTVT.

The table lists this clone with a few counts. The genes are TRBV18 and TRBJ2-1; D possibly corresponds to TRBD2 (5 bases). V lost 6 bases, J lost 8 bases, and 14 bases lay in between. The length of the CDR3 is 13 residues. Germline CDR1 is KGHSH and CDR2 is LQKENI. The CDR3 DNA sequence: TGTGCCAGCTCTCCGGACCGGGGATATGAGCAGTTCTTC. It encodes CASSPDRGYEQFF.

This clone turned up a few times. The V gene is TRBV5-4, the J gene TRBJ1-1, with D possibly TRBD1 on 6 matching bases. There are 16 residues in the CDR3. The germline CDR1 and CDR2 sequences are SGHNT and YYREEE (reference sequence). Trimming removed 0 bases from V and 5 bases from J, with 17 bases in between. The CDR3 coding sequence is TGTGCCAGCAGCTTGGCCGTGGGCAGGGGAACTACTGAAGCTTTCTTT. Encoded protein: CASSLAVGRGTTEAFF.

This clone has only a few counts. The J gene is TRBJ2-1, the V gene TRBV6-1, with 10 bases lining up with TRBD1. Germline V gene data show CDR1 as MNHNS and CDR2 as SASEGT. The CDR3 extends over 12 amino acids. The trim removed 8 bases at V and 6 bases at J, leaving 1 base unmatched. CDR3 amino acids: CASDRGLNEQFF. The CDR3 region has the DNA TGTGCCAGCGACAGGGGGCTCAATGAGCAGTTCTTC.

This clone showed up just a few times. The V and J genes are TRBV5-4 and TRBJ1-1; TRBD1 might be the D (6 bases). The CDR3 has 15 residues. V lost 3 bases to trimming and J lost 1 base, with 13 bases between them. Per the germline V gene, CDR1 is SGHNT and CDR2 is YYREEE (reference sequence). The CDR3 DNA is TGTGCCAGCAGCTCACCGTTGGACAGGAACACTGAAGCTTTCTTT. Its translation is CASSSPLDRNTEAFF. Variable domain in full (rest from reference TRBV5-4 and TRBJ1-1): ETGVTQSPTHLIKTRGQQVTLRCSSQSGHNTVSWYQQALGQGPQFIFQYYREEENGRGNFPPRFSGLQFPNYSSELNVNALELDDSALYLCASSSPLDRNTEAFFGQGTRLTVV.

The chain is built from TRBV15 and TRBJ1-2, with no clear D. The germline V gene has CDR1 LNHNV and CDR2 YYDKDF (reference sequence). The CDR3 totals 12 residues. The germline V and J ends were trimmed by 0 bases and 6 bases, with 5 bases remaining between them. The CDR3 DNA sequence: TGTGCCACCAGCAGAGATCGGAATGGCTACACCTTC. It codes for CATSRDRNGYTF.

The CDR3 DNA follows: TGCAGCGTAGGACGACGACTAGCGGGAGTCGGAGATACGCAGTATTTT. This translates into CSVGRRLAGVGDTQYF. V and J are TRBV29-1 and TRBJ2-3; 12 bases are shared with TRBD2. Germline CDR1 is SQVTM and CDR2 is ANQGSEA. V trimming: 6 bases; J trimming: 5 bases; junction bases outside the gene matches: 12. CDR3 length: 16 residues.

The rearrangement uses TRBV14 and TRBJ1-1; 7 bases align to TRBD1. The length of the CDR3 is 13 residues. Trimming took 4 bases from V and 11 from J; bases not matched to a gene: 10. Per germline, CDR1 SGHDN and CDR2 FVKESK. The CDR3: CASSRQQGMEAFF. The CDR3 DNA follows: TGTGCCAGCAGCCGCCAACAGGGGATGGAGGCTTTCTTT.

J is TRBJ2-7 and V is TRBV29-1; D perhaps matches TRBD2 (5 bases). V was pared by 6 bases and J by 2 bases, with 11 bases between. Germline assignment: CDR1 SQVTM and CDR2 ANQGSEA. The CDR3 is 12 amino acids. For the CDR3, the DNA is TGCAGCGTCCGGGGTTTCGCCTACGAGCAGTACTTC. Its translation is CSVRGFAYEQYF.

This clone occurred a few times. The CDR3 nucleotides read TGCGCCAGCAGCCAAGATTTGGGGACACCGAGAGACGGGTGGAGCTCCTACAATGAGCAGTTCTTC. Residues: CASSQDLGTPRDGWSSYNEQFF. The rearrangement joins TRBV4-3 to TRBJ2-1; D is possibly TRBD1 (6 bases). Trimming took 0 bases from V and 0 from J, leaving 27 bases between them. The germline gives CDR1 LGHNA, CDR2 YSLEER. The CDR3 is made up of 22 amino acids.

This clone came up a few times. Other DNA sequences in this specimen translate into the identical CDR3. The chain has TRBV19 and TRBJ2-7; D possibly corresponds to TRBD2 (6 bases). The CDR3 covers 12 residues. Germline lookup yields CDR1 LNHDA and CDR2 SQIVND (reference sequence). V was pared by 3 bases and J by 7 bases, with 10 bases between. CDR3 bases: TGTGCCAGTAGTATTTCACGGGGGGAGCAGTACTTC. Translation: CASSISRGEQYF.

This sequence joins TRBV5-6 and TRBJ2-1; TRBD1 aligns across 9 bases. This CDR3 comprises 13 residues. J gave up 10 bases and V 7 bases, and 9 bases lay outside the gene matches. CDR1 is SGHDT and CDR2 is YYEEEE in the germline V gene. The DNA of the CDR3 is TGTGCCAGCGCCTGGGACAGGGTGAACGAGCAGTTCTTC. Translation: CASAWDRVNEQFF.

This clone was counted ten times or more. The chain joins TRBV23-1 to TRBJ2-3; D gene ambiguous. TRBV23-1 is an ORF, with its function uncertain. Trimming removed 7 bases from V and 0 bases from J, with 14 bases in between. This CDR3 region has 15 residues. The CDR3 here is CASNPLGISTDTQYF. CDR3 bases: TGCGCCAGCAATCCTCTAGGGATTAGCACAGATACGCAGTATTTT.

The rearrangement uses TRBV29-1 and TRBJ2-1, with TRBD1 matching over 7 bases. Looked up from germline, CDR1 is SQVTM and CDR2 is ANQGSEA. The CDR3 is 21 amino acids. The V gene end was trimmed by 5 bases and the J gene end by 3 bases; junction bases not matched to a gene: 28. In nucleotides, the CDR3 is TGCAGCGTTCCTGGGTCAGTGGGACGGACAGGTCCACGCCGGTTCTACAATGAGCAGTTCTTC. Protein product: CSVPGSVGRTGPRRFYNEQFF.

The chain carries TRBV6-6 and TRBJ1-1, with D uncertain. Between the trimmed V and J ends, which lost 4 bases and 4 bases, there was a span of 13 bases. This CDR3 is built from 14 residues. Germline CDR1 is MNHNY and CDR2 is SVGAGI (reference sequence). CDR3 protein: CASSLELSGTEAFF. CDR3 bases: TGTGCCAGCAGTTTAGAGTTATCTGGCACTGAAGCTTTCTTT.

This sequence joins TRBV7-2 and TRBJ2-7, with 10 nucleotides matching TRBD2. Germline-derived CDR1 and CDR2 are SGHTA and FQGNSA. The trim removed 5 bases at V and 3 bases at J, leaving 7 bases unmatched. The CDR3 is made up of 15 amino acids. CDR3 sequence: CASSIGSGGFYEQYF. The CDR3 DNA follows: TGTGCCAGCAGCATCGGTAGCGGGGGGTTCTACGAGCAGTACTTC. Complete variable domain (other parts from reference TRBV7-2 and TRBJ2-7): GAGVSQSPSNKVTEKGKDVELRCDPISGHTALYWYRQSLGQGLEFLIYFQGNSAPDKSGLPSDRFSAERTGGSVSTLTIQRTQQEDSAVYLCASSIGSGGFYEQYFGPGTRLTVT.

The chain employs TRBV4-1 and TRBJ2-5; TRBD1 aligns across 8 bases. This CDR3 is built from 15 residues. From germline, CDR1 is MGHRA and CDR2 YSYEKL. The trim removed 4 bases at V and 0 bases at J, leaving 4 bases unmatched. The CDR3: CASSPADRDQETQYF. The CDR3 nucleotides are TGCGCCAGCAGCCCTGCGGACAGGGACCAAGAGACCCAGTACTTC.